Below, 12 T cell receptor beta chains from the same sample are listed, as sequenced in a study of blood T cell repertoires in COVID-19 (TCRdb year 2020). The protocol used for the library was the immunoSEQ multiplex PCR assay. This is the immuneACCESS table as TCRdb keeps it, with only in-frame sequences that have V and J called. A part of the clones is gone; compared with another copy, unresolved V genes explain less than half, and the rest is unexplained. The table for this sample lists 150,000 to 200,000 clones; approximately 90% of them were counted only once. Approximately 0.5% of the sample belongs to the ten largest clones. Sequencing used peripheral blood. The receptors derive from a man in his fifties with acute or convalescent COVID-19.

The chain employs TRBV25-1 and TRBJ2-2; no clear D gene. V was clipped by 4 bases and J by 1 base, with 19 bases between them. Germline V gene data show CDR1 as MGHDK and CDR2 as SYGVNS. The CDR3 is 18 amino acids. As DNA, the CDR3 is TGTGCCAGCAGTGGCCCCGGCACCGACACAGTGAACACCGGGGAGCTGTTTTTT. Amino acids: CASSGPGTDTVNTGELFF. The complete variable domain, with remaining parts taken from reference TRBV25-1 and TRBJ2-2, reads EADIYQTPRYLVIGTGKKITLECSQTMGHDKMYWYQQDPGMELHLIHYSYGVNSTEKGDLSSESTVSRIRTEHFPLTLESARPSHTSQYLCASSGPGTDTVNTGELFFGEGSRLTVL.

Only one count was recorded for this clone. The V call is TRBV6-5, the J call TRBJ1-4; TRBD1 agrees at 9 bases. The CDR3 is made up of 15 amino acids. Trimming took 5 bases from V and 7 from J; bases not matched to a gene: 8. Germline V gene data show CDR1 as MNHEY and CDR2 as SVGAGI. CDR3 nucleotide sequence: TGTGCCAGCAGTATCCTACAGGGGGCAGGTGAAAAACTGTTTTTT. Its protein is CASSILQGAGEKLFF.

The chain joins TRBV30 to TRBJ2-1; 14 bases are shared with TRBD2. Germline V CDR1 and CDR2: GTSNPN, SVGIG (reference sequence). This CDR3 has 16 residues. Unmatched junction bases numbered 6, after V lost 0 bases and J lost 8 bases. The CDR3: CAWSVVGTSGSDEQFF. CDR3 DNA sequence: TGTGCCTGGAGTGTAGTGGGGACTAGCGGGAGTGATGAGCAGTTCTTC.

This chain's CDR3 is CASSAGRGPYTF. The CDR3 DNA reads TGTGCCAGCAGTGCCGGTCGAGGGCCCTACACCTTC. The chain combines TRBV2 with TRBJ1-2; D uncertain. Trimming removed 4 bases at V and 10 bases at J, with 13 bases between. Per germline, CDR1 SNHLY and CDR2 FYNNEI. The CDR3 consists of 12 residues.

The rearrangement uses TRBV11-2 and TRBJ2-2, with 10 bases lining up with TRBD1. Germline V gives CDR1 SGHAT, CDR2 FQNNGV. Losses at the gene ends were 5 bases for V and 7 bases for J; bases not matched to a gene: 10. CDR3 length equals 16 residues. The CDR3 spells CASSPQTGGANGELFF. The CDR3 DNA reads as TGTGCCAGCAGCCCCCAGACAGGGGGCGCGAACGGGGAGCTGTTTTTT.

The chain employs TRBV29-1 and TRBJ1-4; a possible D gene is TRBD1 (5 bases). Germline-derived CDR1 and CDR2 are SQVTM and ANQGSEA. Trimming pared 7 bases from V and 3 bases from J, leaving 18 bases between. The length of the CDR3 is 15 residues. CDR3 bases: TGCAGCGCCTCCCGCAGGGATTTATCTAATGAAAAACTGTTTTTT. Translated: CSASRRDLSNEKLFF.

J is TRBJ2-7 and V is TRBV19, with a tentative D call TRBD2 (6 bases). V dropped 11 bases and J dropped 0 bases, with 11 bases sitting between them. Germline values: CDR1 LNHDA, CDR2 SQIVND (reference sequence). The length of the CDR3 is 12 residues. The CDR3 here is CAAGRDSYEQYF. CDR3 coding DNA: TGTGCCGCGGGACGGGACTCCTACGAGCAGTACTTC.

CDR3 protein: CASRNTGTQPQHF. As DNA, the CDR3 is TGTGCCAGTAGGAATACAGGGACTCAGCCCCAGCATTTT. This chain uses TRBV19 with TRBJ1-5; D perhaps matches TRBD1 (6 bases). Germline lookup yields CDR1 LNHDA and CDR2 SQIVND (reference sequence). V was pared by 6 bases and J by 6 bases, with 12 bases between. The CDR3 consists of 13 residues.

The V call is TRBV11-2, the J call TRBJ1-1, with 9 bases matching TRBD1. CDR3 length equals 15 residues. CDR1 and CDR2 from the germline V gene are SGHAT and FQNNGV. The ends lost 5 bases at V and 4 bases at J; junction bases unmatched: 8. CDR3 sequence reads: CASSLLRQGGTEAFF. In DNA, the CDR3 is TGTGCCAGCAGCCTACTAAGACAGGGGGGCACTGAAGCTTTCTTT.

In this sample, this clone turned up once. The CDR3 nucleotides read TGTGCCAGCAGCCCGGACAGGGGCTATGGCTACACCTTC. It yields the protein CASSPDRGYGYTF. The rearrangement links TRBV6-5 to TRBJ1-2; 9 bases agree with TRBD1. Looked up from germline, CDR1 is MNHEY and CDR2 is SVGAGI. V was clipped by 6 bases and J by 4 bases; unmatched bases: 3. CDR3 length: 13 residues.

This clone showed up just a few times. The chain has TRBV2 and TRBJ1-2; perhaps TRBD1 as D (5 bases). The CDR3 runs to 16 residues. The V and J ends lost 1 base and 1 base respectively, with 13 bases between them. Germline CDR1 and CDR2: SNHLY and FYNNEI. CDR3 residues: CASSEVFFRDNYGYTF. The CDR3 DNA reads TGTGCCAGCAGTGAAGTATTTTTCAGGGATAACTATGGCTACACCTTC.

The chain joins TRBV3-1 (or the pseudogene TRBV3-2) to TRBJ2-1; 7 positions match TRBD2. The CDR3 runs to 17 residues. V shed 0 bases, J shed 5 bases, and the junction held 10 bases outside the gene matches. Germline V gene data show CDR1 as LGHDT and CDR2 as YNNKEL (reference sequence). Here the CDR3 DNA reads TGTGCCAGCAGCCAAGATTGGTTGCGGGGGTCCCACAATGAGCAGTTCTTC. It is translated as CASSQDWLRGSHNEQFF.